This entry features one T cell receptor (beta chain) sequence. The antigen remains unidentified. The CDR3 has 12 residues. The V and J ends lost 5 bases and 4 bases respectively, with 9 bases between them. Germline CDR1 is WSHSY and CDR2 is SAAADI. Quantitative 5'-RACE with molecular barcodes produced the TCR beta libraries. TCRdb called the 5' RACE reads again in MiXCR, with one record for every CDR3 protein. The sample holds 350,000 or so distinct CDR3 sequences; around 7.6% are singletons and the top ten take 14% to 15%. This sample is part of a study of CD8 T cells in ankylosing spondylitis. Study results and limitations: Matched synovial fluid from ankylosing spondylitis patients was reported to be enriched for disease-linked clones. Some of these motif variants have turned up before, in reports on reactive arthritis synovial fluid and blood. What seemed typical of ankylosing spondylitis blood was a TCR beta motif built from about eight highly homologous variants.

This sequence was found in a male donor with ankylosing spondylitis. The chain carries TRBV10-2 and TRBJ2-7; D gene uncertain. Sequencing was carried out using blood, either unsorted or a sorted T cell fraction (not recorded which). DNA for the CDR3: TGCGCCAGCAGTACCAACGGTTACGAGCAGTACTTC. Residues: CASSTNGYEQYF.